The clone carrying this TCR beta chain was detected many times. The antigen is unknown. The data were taken from a study of regulatory T cells in long-lasting Graves disease. Arm-PCR of CDR3 regions with iRepertoire HTBI primers generated TCR beta libraries. Using its own MiXCR run on the multiplex PCR reads, TCRdb lists one record per CDR3 protein. The sample comprises around 450,000 distinct CDR3 sequences, 20% to 25% of which are singletons, and less than 9% rests with the top ten. The CDR3 spans 14 residues. Germline V CDR1 and CDR2: SGHTA, FQGTGA. V lost 6 bases, J lost 7 bases, and 13 bases lay in between. Regarding the study as a whole: The number of shared public clonotypes was higher in persistent patients (around 2,500) than new patients (more than 850). Persistent Graves' patients had lower TCR diversity than newly diagnosed ones.

The time point here: persistent/refractory GD, antithyroid drugs over 5 years with positive TRAb. With RNA extracted from PBMCs as input, the TCR library was made. The diagnosis of Graves' disease used American Thyroid Association guidelines. The rearrangement joins TRBV7-3 to TRBJ1-6, with D unresolved. Source: peripheral blood mononuclear cells (PBMCs), taken when the disease was refractory, from a patient treated with antithyroid drugs. The source of this sequence is a female donor with Graves disease. CDR3 coding DNA: TGTGCCAGCAGTCTCGGTTGGGCCAATTCACCCCTCCACTTT. Protein sequence: CASSLGWANSPLHF.